The rows below give T cell receptor beta chains drawn from one sample of a study of Graves' ophthalmopathy and Graves' hyperthyroidism. TCRdb reanalysed the multiplex PCR reads using MiXCR and keeps one entry per CDR3 protein. The repertoire holds around 660,000 distinct CDR3 sequences, with about 41% as singletons. The sample consisted of peripheral blood. These TCRs come from an adult man with Graves' ophthalmopathy. Each CDR3 is given with its conserved first and last residue. The order of the fields is CDR3 length, V gene, J gene, CDR3 protein.

17	TRBV5-1	TRBJ2-5	CASSLESAGGPGQTQYF
14	TRBV19	TRBJ1-2	CASRGLGQNYGYTF
15	TRBV12-3/TRBV12-4	TRBJ2-2	CASRRAGEDTGELFF
13	TRBV6-2/TRBV6-3	TRBJ1-2	CASSPVGSDGYTF
16	TRBV7-2	TRBJ1-3	CASSLIRGLPGNTIYF
13	TRBV2	TRBJ1-2	CASSEGGAYGYTF
12	TRBV20-1	TRBJ2-6	CSAVTGANVLTF
14	TRBV25-1	TRBJ2-3	CASTKGALSDTQYF
15	TRBV29-1	TRBJ2-7	CSVGVRTGITYEQYF
12	TRBV29-1	TRBJ2-5	CSVVQELETQYF
14	TRBV7-2	TRBJ1-2	CASSLERGAYGYTF
12	TRBV5-6	TRBJ2-7	CASSLERHEQYF
12	TRBV29-1	TRBJ1-1	CSVETGGTEAFF
15	TRBV7-2	TRBJ2-5	CANSLNPGGSETQYF
13	TRBV4-2	TRBJ1-1	CASSPQGQGGAFF
15	TRBV5-1	-	CASSLYVGGGDIQYF
16	TRBV7-8	TRBJ2-5	CASSQRPGQGGETQYF
12	TRBV7-9	TRBJ1-5	CASSLGDGYEHF
13	TRBV29-1	-	CSVGVWEHNEQFF
15	TRBV10-3	TRBJ1-5	CAISPDTFSNQPQHF
14	TRBV2	TRBJ1-5	CASSIRGDNQPQHF
13	TRBV7-9	TRBJ2-5	CASSLRLAKTQYF
14	TRBV25-1	TRBJ1-2	CASGQGTANYGYTF
13	TRBV11-3	TRBJ2-5	CASSQHRLGLPYF
12	TRBV7-9	TRBJ1-2	CASSTGGRGYTF
16	TRBV10-3	TRBJ2-5	CAISAPREGDQETQYF
11	TRBV20-1	TRBJ1-1	CSSDRNTEAFF
12	TRBV7-9	TRBJ1-1	CASSSTGLEAFF
16	TRBV12-3/TRBV12-4	TRBJ2-2	CASSLQYRESTGELFF
15	TRBV24-1	TRBJ2-7	CATSEGDPTSYEQYF
16	TRBV12-3/TRBV12-4	TRBJ1-2	CASSQVYTGTNYGYTF
15	TRBV15	TRBJ1-2	CATSREGQANYGYTF
15	TRBV15	TRBJ1-5	CATSRGQGRNQPQHF
17	TRBV5-4	TRBJ2-5	CASSLGGLAGWRETQYF
14	TRBV7-2	TRBJ1-2	CASSPLYVGYGYTF
14	TRBV19	TRBJ1-5	CACQSGGLGQPQHF
14	TRBV5-6	TRBJ1-1	CASSLRDRGVEAFF
16	TRBV15	TRBJ1-3	CATSSQGQGSGNTIYF
14	TRBV7-2	TRBJ2-5	CASSLTGPQETQYF
14	TRBV7-9	TRBJ2-5	CASSHRVAVETQYF
14	TRBV7-9	TRBJ2-3	CASSLDRGRDTQYF
16	TRBV10-3	TRBJ2-6	CAAEGQGFTGANVLTF
12	TRBV10-3	TRBJ2-7	CAISRDTYEQYF
15	TRBV24-1	TRBJ2-2	CATSAGWGISGELFF
14	TRBV12-3/TRBV12-4	TRBJ1-1	CASRNRNSNTEAFF
14	TRBV2	TRBJ1-2	CASWGDRKRGGYTF
14	TRBV10-2	TRBJ1-1	CASSPPGQGAEAFF
15	TRBV5-5	TRBJ1-2	CASSLSRAAQGGYTF
15	TRBV29-1	TRBJ2-3	CSVGLGAVSTDTQYF
13	TRBV6-6	TRBJ2-7	CASRSRGGGVQYF
19	TRBV4-1	TRBJ1-6	CASSQDRTGIDRGYSPLHF
12	TRBV2	TRBJ2-3	CASDLVTDTQYF
18	TRBV4-1	TRBJ1-5	CASSQDGQGFGGNQPQHF
17	TRBV14	TRBJ1-1	CASSQATTGSGYTEAFF